The 8 T cell receptor beta chains in this list originate from one sample, sequenced in a study of regulatory T cells in long-lasting Graves disease. The time point: persistent/refractory GD, antithyroid drugs over 5 years with positive TRAb. PBMC-derived RNA was used for the TCR library. The authors built TCR beta libraries using iRepertoire HTBI primers and Arm-PCR of CDR3 regions. TCRdb re-called the multiplex PCR reads through MiXCR, storing one row per CDR3 protein. The data contain about 290,000 distinct CDR3 sequences, 22% of them singletons. The material sequenced was peripheral blood mononuclear cells (PBMCs), taken when the disease was refractory, from a patient treated with antithyroid drugs. These receptors came from a female donor with Graves disease.

The chain couples TRBV14 to TRBJ1-3, with D unresolved. The V and J ends lost 4 bases and 2 bases respectively, with 12 bases between them. Germline V gene data show CDR1 as SGHDN and CDR2 as FVKESK. The CDR3 length is 15 residues. The CDR3 DNA follows: TGTGCCAGCAGCCCCTTTACAGCACCTGGAAACACCATATATTTT. Residues: CASSPFTAPGNTIYF.

This clonotype came up many times. This sequence joins TRBV7-2 and TRBJ1-1; unclear D gene. CDR1 SGHTA and CDR2 FQGNSA come from the germline V gene. This CDR3 is 11 amino acids long. V was shortened by 4 bases and J by 10 bases, with 10 bases between the two germline ends. The CDR3, as DNA: TGTGCCAGCAGCTCCGAGACTACAGCTTTCTTT. This sequence encodes CASSSETTAFF.

The chain joins TRBV29-1 to TRBJ1-1; no clear D gene. CDR3 length: 14 residues. Germline V lookup: CDR1 SQVTM, CDR2 ANQGSEA. Trimming took 6 bases from V and 0 from J, leaving 14 bases between them. CDR3 amino acids: CSVTPRLMNTEAFF. The CDR3 nucleotides read TGCAGCGTGACCCCGAGGCTGATGAACACTGAAGCTTTCTTT. Together with reference TRBV29-1 and TRBJ1-1, the CDR3 gives the full variable domain: SAVISQKPSRDICQRGTSLTIQCQVDSQVTMMFWYRQQPGQSLTLIATANQGSEATYESGFVIDKFPISRPNLTFSTLTVSNMSPEDSSIYLCSVTPRLMNTEAFFGQGTRLTVV.

The chain is built from TRBV10-3 and TRBJ2-2; TRBD2 matches 8 bases. V dropped 6 bases and J dropped 3; count of bases not matched to a gene: 3. CDR3 size: 14 residues. Per the germline V gene, CDR1 is ENHRY and CDR2 is SYGVKD. The CDR3 sequence is CAIRLAVDTGELFF. Here the CDR3 DNA reads TGTGCCATCAGACTAGCGGTCGACACCGGGGAGCTGTTTTTT.

The J gene is TRBJ2-7, the V gene TRBV7-9, with D unresolved. CDR3 length: 12 amino acids. The ends were cut back, 0 bases at V and 5 bases at J, with 5 bases in the middle. Germline V gene sequence: CDR1 SEHNR, CDR2 FQNEAQ (reference sequence). CDR3 protein: CASSLALHEQYF. CDR3 nucleotide sequence: TGTGCCAGCAGCTTAGCCCTCCACGAGCAGTACTTC. The entire variable domain, with the rest obtained from reference TRBV7-9 and TRBJ2-7, is as follows: DTGVSQNPRHKITKRGQNVTFRCDPISEHNRLYWYRQTLGQGPEFLTYFQNEAQLEKSRLLSDRFSAERPKGSFSTLEIQRTEQGDSAMYLCASSLALHEQYFGPGTRLTVT.

This clonotype has just a few counts. This chain connects TRBV6-1 to TRBJ1-1; D perhaps matches TRBD1 (5 bases). Germline V gene sequence: CDR1 MNHNS, CDR2 SASEGT. The CDR3 runs 15 residues. V was clipped by 5 bases and J by 5 bases, with 18 bases between them. The CDR3 reads CASSYPAGRRTEAFF. The CDR3 DNA follows: TGTGCCAGCAGTTACCCGGCAGGGCGGAGGACTGAAGCTTTCTTT.

CDR3 sequence reads: CASSSNMGETQYF. CDR3 nucleotides: TGTGCCAGCAGCTCTAATATGGGGGAGACCCAGTACTTC. The V call is TRBV7-8, the J call TRBJ2-5; no reliable D call. CDR1 and CDR2 from the germline V gene are SGHVS and FQNEAQ. There are 13 residues in the CDR3. The V and J ends lost 4 bases and 5 bases respectively, with 11 bases between them.

This chain joins TRBV28 and TRBJ2-1; 8 positions agree with TRBD1. Germline V CDR1 and CDR2: MDHEN, SYDVKM. CDR3 length: 15 residues. V lost 6 bases, J lost 0 bases, and 4 bases stayed unmatched. The DNA for the CDR3 is TGTGCCAGCAGGGGAACAGGGGGCTCCTACAATGAGCAGTTCTTC. Protein sequence: CASRGTGGSYNEQFF.